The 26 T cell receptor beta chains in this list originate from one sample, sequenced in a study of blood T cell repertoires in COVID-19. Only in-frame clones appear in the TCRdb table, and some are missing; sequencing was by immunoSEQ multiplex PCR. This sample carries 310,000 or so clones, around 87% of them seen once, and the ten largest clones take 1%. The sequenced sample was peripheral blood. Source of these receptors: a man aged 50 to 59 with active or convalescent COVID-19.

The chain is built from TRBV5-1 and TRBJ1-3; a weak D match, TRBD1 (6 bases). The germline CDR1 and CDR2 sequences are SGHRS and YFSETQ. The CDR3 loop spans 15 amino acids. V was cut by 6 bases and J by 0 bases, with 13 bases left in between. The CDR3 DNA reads TGCGCCAGCACGGTCTCGGACAGCTCTGGAAACACCATATATTTT. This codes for CASTVSDSSGNTIYF.

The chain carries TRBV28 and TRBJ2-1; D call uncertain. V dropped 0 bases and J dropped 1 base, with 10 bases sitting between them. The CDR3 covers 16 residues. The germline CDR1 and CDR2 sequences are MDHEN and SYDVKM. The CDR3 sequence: CASSLWTIGSYNEQFF. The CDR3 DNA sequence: TGTGCCAGCAGTTTATGGACGATCGGGTCCTACAATGAGCAGTTCTTC.

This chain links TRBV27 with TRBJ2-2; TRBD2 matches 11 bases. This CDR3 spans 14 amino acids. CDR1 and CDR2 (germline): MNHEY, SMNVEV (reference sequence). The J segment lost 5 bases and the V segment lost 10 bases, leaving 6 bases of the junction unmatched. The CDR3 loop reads CATLAGGLTGELFF. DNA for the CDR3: TGTGCCACCCTAGCGGGAGGTTTGACCGGGGAGCTGTTTTTT.

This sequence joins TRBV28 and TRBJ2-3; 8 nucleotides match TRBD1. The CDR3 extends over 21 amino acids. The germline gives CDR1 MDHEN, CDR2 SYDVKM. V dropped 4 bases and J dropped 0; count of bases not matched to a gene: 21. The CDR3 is CASSSHPGTGKAPASTDTQYF. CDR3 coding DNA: TGTGCCAGCAGTTCCCATCCTGGGACAGGCAAGGCCCCCGCTAGCACAGATACGCAGTATTTT. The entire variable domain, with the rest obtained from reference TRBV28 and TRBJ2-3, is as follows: DVKVTQSSRYLVKRTGEKVFLECVQDMDHENMFWYRQDPGLGLRLIYFSYDVKMKEKGDIPEGYSVSREKKERFSLILESASTNQTSMYLCASSSHPGTGKAPASTDTQYFGPGTRLTVL.

The CDR3 DNA reads TGTGCCAGCACCCCCCGGACAGGGTACAATGAGCAGTTCTTC. As protein: CASTPRTGYNEQFF. V gene TRBV2 combines with J gene TRBJ2-1; 8 nucleotides agree with TRBD1. Trimming at V came to 7 bases and at J to 4 bases, leaving 6 bases not matched to a gene. Germline V CDR1 and CDR2: SNHLY, FYNNEI. This CDR3 has 14 amino acids.

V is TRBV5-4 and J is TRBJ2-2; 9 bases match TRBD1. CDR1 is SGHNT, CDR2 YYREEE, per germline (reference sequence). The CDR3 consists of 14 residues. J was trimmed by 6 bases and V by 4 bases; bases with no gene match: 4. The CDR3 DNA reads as TGTGCCAGCAGCGGCAGGACAGGGGCCGGGGAGCTGTTTTTT. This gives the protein CASSGRTGAGELFF. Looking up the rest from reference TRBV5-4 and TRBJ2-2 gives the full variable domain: ETGVTQSPTHLIKTRGQQVTLRCSSQSGHNTVSWYQQALGQGPQFIFQYYREEENGRGNFPPRFSGLQFPNYSSELNVNALELDDSALYLCASSGRTGAGELFFGEGSRLTVL.

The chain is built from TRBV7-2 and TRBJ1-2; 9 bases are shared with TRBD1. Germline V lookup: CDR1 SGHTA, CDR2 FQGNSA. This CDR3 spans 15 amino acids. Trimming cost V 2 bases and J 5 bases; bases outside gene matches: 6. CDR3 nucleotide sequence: TGTGCCAGCAGCTTAAACACAGGGGGCCTTTATGGCTACACCTTC. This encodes CASSLNTGGLYGYTF.

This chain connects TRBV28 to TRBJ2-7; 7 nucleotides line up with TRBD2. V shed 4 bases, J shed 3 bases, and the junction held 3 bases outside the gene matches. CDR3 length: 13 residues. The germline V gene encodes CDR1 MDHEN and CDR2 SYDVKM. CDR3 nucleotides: TGTGCCAGCAGTTCTAGCGGATACTACGAGCAGTACTTC. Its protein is CASSSSGYYEQYF.

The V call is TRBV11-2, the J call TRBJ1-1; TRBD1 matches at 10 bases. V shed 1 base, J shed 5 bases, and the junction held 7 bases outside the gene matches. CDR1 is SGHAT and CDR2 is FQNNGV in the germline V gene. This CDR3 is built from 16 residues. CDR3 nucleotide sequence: TGTGCCAGCAGCTTAGTAGACAGGGGGCAGAGAACTGAAGCTTTCTTT. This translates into CASSLVDRGQRTEAFF.

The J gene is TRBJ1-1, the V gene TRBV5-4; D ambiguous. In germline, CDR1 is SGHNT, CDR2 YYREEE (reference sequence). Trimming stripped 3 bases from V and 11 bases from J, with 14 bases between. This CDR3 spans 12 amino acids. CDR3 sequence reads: CASSSRGGKAFF. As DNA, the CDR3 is TGTGCCAGCAGCTCACGCGGTGGTAAGGCTTTCTTT.

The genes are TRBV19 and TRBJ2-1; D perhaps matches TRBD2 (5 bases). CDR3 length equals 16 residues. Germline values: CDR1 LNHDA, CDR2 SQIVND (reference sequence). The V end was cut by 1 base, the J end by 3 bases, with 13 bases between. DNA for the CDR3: TGTGCCAGTAGTATAGGGCTAGCCCCCTACTACAATGAGCAGTTCTTC. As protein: CASSIGLAPYYNEQFF.

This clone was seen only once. Here the CDR3 reads CASSGGGEQYF. In nucleotides, the CDR3 is TGTGCCAGCAGTGGCGGAGGGGAGCAGTACTTC. The chain combines TRBV25-1 with TRBJ2-7; tentative D call: TRBD2 (6 bases). The germline V and J ends were trimmed by 4 bases and 7 bases, with 8 bases remaining between them. The CDR3 is 11 residues long. Germline loops: CDR1 MGHDK, CDR2 SYGVNS.

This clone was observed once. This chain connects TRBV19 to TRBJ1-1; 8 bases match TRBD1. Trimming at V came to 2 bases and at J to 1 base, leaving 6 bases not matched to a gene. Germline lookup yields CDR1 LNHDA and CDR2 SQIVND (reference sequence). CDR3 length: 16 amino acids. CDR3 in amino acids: CASSILGDRQNTEAFF. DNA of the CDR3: TGTGCCAGTAGTATACTTGGGGACAGGCAGAACACTGAAGCTTTCTTT.

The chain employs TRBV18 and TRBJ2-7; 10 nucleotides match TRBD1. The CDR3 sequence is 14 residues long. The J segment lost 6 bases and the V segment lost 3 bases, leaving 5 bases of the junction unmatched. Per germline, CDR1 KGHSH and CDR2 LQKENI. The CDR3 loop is CASSPGQGLSEQYF. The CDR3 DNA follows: TGTGCCAGCTCACCGGGACAGGGGCTCTCCGAGCAGTACTTC. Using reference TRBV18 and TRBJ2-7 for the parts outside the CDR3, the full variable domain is NAGVMQNPRHLVRRRGQEARLRCSPMKGHSHVYWYRQLPEEGLKFMVYLQKENIIDESGMPKERFSAEFPKEGPSILRIQQVVRGDSAAYFCASSPGQGLSEQYFGPGTRLTVT.

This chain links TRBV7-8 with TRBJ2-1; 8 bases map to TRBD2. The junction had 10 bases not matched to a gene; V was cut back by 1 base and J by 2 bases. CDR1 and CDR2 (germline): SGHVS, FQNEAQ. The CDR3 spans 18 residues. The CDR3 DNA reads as TGTGCCAGCAGCTTAGTCGGGGGGGGCGGGAGGACCTACAATGAGCAGTTCTTC. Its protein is CASSLVGGGGRTYNEQFF. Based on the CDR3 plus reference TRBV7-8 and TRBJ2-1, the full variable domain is GAGVSQSPRYKVAKRGQDVALRCDPISGHVSLFWYQQALGQGPEFLTYFQNEAQLDKSGLPSDRFFAERPEGSVSTLKIQRTQQEDSAVYLCASSLVGGGGRTYNEQFFGPGTRLTVL.

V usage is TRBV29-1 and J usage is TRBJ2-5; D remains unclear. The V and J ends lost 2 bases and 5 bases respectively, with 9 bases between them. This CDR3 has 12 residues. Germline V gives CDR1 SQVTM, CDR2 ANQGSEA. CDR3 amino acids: CSVELSSETQYF. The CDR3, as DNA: TGCAGCGTTGAACTCAGTTCCGAGACCCAGTACTTC.

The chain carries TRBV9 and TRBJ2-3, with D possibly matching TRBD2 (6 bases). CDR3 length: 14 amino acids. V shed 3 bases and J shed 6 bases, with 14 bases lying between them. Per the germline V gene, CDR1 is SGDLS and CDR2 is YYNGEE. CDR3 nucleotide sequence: TGTGCCAGCAGCGCGGCGGGGTTCGGGGATACGCAGTATTTT. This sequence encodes CASSAAGFGDTQYF.

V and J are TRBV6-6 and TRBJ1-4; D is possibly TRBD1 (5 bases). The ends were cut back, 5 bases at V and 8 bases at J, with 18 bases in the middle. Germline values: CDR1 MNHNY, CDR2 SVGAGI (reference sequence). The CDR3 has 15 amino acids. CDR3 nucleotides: TGTGCCAGCAGTCGATCAAGGGGTTTTTGGGAAAAACTGTTTTTT. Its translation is CASSRSRGFWEKLFF.

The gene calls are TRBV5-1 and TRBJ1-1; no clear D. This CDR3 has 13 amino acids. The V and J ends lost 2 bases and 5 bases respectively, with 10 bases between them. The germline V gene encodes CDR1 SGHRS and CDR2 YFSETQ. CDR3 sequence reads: CASSLIGETEAFF. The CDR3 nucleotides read TGCGCCAGCAGCTTAATCGGGGAGACTGAAGCTTTCTTT. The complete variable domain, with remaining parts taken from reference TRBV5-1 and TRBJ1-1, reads KAGVTQTPRYLIKTRGQQVTLSCSPISGHRSVSWYQQTPGQGLQFLFEYFSETQRNKGNFPGRFSGRQFSNSRSEMNVSTLELGDSALYLCASSLIGETEAFFGQGTRLTVV.

CDR3 bases: TGTGCCAGCAGCAGAGTAGGGGTCGGAAACACCATATATTTT. As protein: CASSRVGVGNTIYF. The genes are TRBV28 and TRBJ1-3, with D perhaps TRBD1 (5 bases). This CDR3 has 14 residues. V was clipped by 6 bases and J by 4 bases, with 13 bases between them. The germline gives CDR1 MDHEN, CDR2 SYDVKM.

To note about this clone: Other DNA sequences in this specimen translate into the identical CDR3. CDR3 sequence reads: CASSQGSNQPQHF. The CDR3 nucleotides read TGTGCCAGTAGCCAGGGTAGCAATCAGCCCCAGCATTTT. This sequence joins TRBV19 and TRBJ1-5; D perhaps matches TRBD1 (5 bases). In germline, CDR1 is LNHDA, CDR2 SQIVND (reference sequence). The CDR3 has 13 amino acids. V lost 6 bases, J lost 0 bases, and 6 bases lay in between. Supplemented by reference TRBV19 and TRBJ1-5, the full variable domain reads DGGITQSPKYLFRKEGQNVTLSCEQNLNHDAMYWYRQDPGQGLRLIYYSQIVNDFQKGDIAEGYSVSREKKESFPLTVTSAQKNPTAFYLCASSQGSNQPQHFGDGTRLSIL.

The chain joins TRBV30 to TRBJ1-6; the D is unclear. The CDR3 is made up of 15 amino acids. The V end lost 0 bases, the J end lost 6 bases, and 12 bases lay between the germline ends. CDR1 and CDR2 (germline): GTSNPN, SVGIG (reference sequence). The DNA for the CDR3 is TGTGCCTGGAGTGTAAGTCATCTGAGTAATTCACCCCTCCACTTT. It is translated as CAWSVSHLSNSPLHF.

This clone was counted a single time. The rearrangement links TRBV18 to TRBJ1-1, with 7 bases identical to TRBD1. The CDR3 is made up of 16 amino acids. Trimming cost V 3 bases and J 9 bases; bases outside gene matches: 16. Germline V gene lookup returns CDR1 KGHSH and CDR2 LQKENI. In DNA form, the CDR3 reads TGTGCCAGCTCACCCCAATCGCCGGGACAGTCGGTAAAAGCTTTCTTT. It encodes CASSPQSPGQSVKAFF.

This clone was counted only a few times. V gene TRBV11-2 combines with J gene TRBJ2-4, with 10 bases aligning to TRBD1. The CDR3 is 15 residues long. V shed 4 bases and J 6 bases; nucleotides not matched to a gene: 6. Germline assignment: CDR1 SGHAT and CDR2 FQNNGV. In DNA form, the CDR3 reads TGTGCCAGCAGCTCCCAGGGACAGGGGACAAACATTCAGTACTTC. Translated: CASSSQGQGTNIQYF.

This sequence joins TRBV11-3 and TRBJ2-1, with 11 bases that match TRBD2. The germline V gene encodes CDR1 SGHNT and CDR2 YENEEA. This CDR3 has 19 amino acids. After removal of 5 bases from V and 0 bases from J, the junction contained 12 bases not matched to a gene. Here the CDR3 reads CASSPRCPSGRSSYNEQFF. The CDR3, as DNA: TGTGCCAGCAGCCCCCGATGCCCTAGCGGGAGGAGCTCCTACAATGAGCAGTTCTTC.

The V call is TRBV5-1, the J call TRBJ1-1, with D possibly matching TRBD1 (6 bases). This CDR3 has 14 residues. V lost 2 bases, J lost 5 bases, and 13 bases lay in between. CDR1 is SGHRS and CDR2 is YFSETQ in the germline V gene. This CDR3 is CASSFEGGQTEAFF. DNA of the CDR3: TGCGCCAGCAGCTTTGAGGGGGGGCAAACTGAAGCTTTCTTT.